The 17 T cell receptor beta chains given below trace back to one sample, sequenced in a study of T cell responses to AZD1222 COVID-19 vaccine (dated by TCRdb to about 2021). What the time point label conveys for this sample: baseline before first vaccination. Library construction relied on the immunoSEQ multiplex PCR assay. The clones in this table, taken by TCRdb from immuneACCESS, are in-frame only. Not every clone is retained; where verified, under half of the shortfall comes from an unresolved V gene, and the cause of the rest is unknown. The sample includes about 170,000 clones, with 80% to 90% observed a single time. Clones ranked in the top ten supply 6% to 8% of the sample. The source was peripheral blood, collected on day 0 of AZD1222 vaccination. These receptors all come from an adult in good health.

The rearrangement links TRBV28 to TRBJ1-4, with 9 bases identical to TRBD1. This CDR3 region has 15 residues. V lost 6 bases, J lost 7 bases, and 9 bases stayed unmatched. The germline CDR1 and CDR2 sequences are MDHEN and SYDVKM. This CDR3 is CASSEPGQGVEKLFF. The CDR3 coding sequence is TGTGCCAGCAGCGAGCCGGGACAGGGTGTTGAAAAACTGTTTTTT.

The chain has TRBV23-1 and TRBJ1-5, with 10 bases lining up with TRBD1. TRBV23-1 is placed among ORFs of uncertain function. The CDR3 loop spans 17 amino acids. J lost 1 base, V lost 4 bases, and 7 bases had no gene match. The CDR3 DNA follows: TGCGCCAGCAGTCGCAACCGGGACAGGGGAAGCAATCAGCCCCAGCATTTT. It specifies CASSRNRDRGSNQPQHF.

V gene TRBV7-9 combines with J gene TRBJ1-2; TRBD1 matches 9 bases. The CDR3 length is 12 residues. The germline gives CDR1 SEHNR, CDR2 FQNEAQ (reference sequence). Trimming at V came to 5 bases and at J to 7 bases, leaving 2 bases not matched to a gene. The CDR3 nucleotides are TGTGCCAGCAGCACAGGGGGCATTGGCTACACCTTC. Its translation: CASSTGGIGYTF.

V usage is TRBV4-3 and J usage is TRBJ1-2; TRBD1 is a possible D gene (6 bases). Germline V gene data show CDR1 as LGHNA and CDR2 as YSLEER. This CDR3 is built from 15 residues. V was shortened by 2 bases and J by 5 bases, with 15 bases between the two germline ends. The CDR3 loop is CASSQRSRGGYGYTF. The CDR3 DNA is TGCGCCAGCAGCCAACGTTCCAGGGGAGGTTATGGCTACACCTTC.

The J gene is TRBJ1-2, the V gene TRBV11-3; 8 bases fit TRBD1. Germline V gene sequence: CDR1 SGHNT, CDR2 YENEEA. The CDR3 runs 14 residues. V was clipped by 0 bases and J by 6 bases; unmatched bases: 3. The CDR3 loop is CASSLEQGADGYTF. DNA for the CDR3: TGTGCCAGCAGCTTAGAGCAGGGGGCGGATGGCTACACCTTC.

The rearrangement uses TRBV5-1 and TRBJ2-3, with D hard to call. The CDR3 spans 14 residues. The V end was cut by 5 bases, the J end by 1 base, with 11 bases between. Germline values: CDR1 SGHRS, CDR2 YFSETQ. The CDR3 protein is CASRTRPRTDTQYF. The CDR3 nucleotides read TGCGCCAGCAGGACCCGGCCCCGCACAGATACGCAGTATTTT.

The chain recombines TRBV24-1 with TRBJ2-1, with D possibly matching TRBD1 (6 bases). With 5 bases removed from V and 0 bases from J, the gap between germline ends came to 13 bases. CDR3 length: 16 amino acids. The V gene's germline CDR1 is KGHDR and CDR2 SFDVKD. CDR3 amino acids: CATSGETGASYNEQFF. The CDR3 coding sequence is TGTGCCACCAGTGGGGAGACAGGAGCCTCCTACAATGAGCAGTTCTTC.

The chain links TRBV3-1 (or the pseudogene TRBV3-2) to TRBJ2-1, with 11 bases matching TRBD2. The CDR3 is 16 residues long. Germline lookup yields CDR1 LGHDT and CDR2 YNNKEL (reference sequence). V lost 0 bases to trimming and J lost 8 bases; unmatched junction nucleotides: 6. In DNA, the CDR3 is TGTGCCAGCAGCCAAGACGGAACTAGCGGGGGTTATGAGCAGTTCTTC. Translated: CASSQDGTSGGYEQFF.

V and J are TRBV7-3 and TRBJ2-3; 13 nucleotides match TRBD2. Germline values: CDR1 SGHTA, CDR2 FQGTGA. The junction had 5 bases not matched to a gene; V was cut back by 8 bases and J by 6 bases. The CDR3 is 14 amino acids. The CDR3, as DNA: TGTGCCAGCCAACTAGCGGGGGGGACGGATACGCAGTATTTT. Encoded protein: CASQLAGGTDTQYF. Full variable domain (outside the CDR3, taken from reference TRBV7-3 and TRBJ2-3): GAGVSQTPSNKVTEKGKYVELRCDPISGHTALYWYRQSLGQGPEFLIYFQGTGAADDSGLPNDRFFAVRPEGSVSTLKIQRTERGDSAVYLCASQLAGGTDTQYFGPGTRLTVL.

This chain uses TRBV5-4 with TRBJ2-7; D gene uncertain. V lost 4 bases, J lost 1 base, and 15 bases lay in between. Germline CDR1 reads SGHNT; CDR2 reads YYREEE (reference sequence). The CDR3 consists of 15 residues. CDR3 sequence (DNA): TGTGCCAGCAGCAACAAATTAGGGAAGTCCTACGAGCAGTACTTC. Translated, it gives CASSNKLGKSYEQYF. The whole variable domain, filled in from reference TRBV5-4 and TRBJ2-7, reads ETGVTQSPTHLIKTRGQQVTLRCSSQSGHNTVSWYQQALGQGPQFIFQYYREEENGRGNFPPRFSGLQFPNYSSELNVNALELDDSALYLCASSNKLGKSYEQYFGPGTRLTVT.

Written as DNA, the CDR3 is TGTGCCATCGGCGATAGTAATTCACCCCTCCACTTT. It is translated as CAIGDSNSPLHF. The chain links TRBV10-3 to TRBJ1-6; unclear D gene. The germline V gene has CDR1 ENHRY and CDR2 SYGVKD. There are 12 residues in the CDR3. V was pared by 8 bases and J by 6 bases, with 8 bases between.

The chain combines TRBV5-1 with TRBJ1-1, with D hard to call. This CDR3 spans 16 amino acids. V lost 4 bases to trimming and J lost 0 bases, with 16 bases between them. The germline CDR1 and CDR2 sequences are SGHRS and YFSETQ. CDR3 region: CASSPGFGLMNTEAFF. Written as DNA, the CDR3 is TGCGCCAGCAGCCCGGGATTCGGCCTCATGAACACTGAAGCTTTCTTT.

The chain couples TRBV4-1 to TRBJ1-4, with a possible D match to TRBD1 (6 bases). Germline CDR1 is MGHRA and CDR2 is YSYEKL. This CDR3 spans 16 amino acids. The V end was cut by 1 base, the J end by 4 bases, with 13 bases between. The CDR3 loop is CASSQALGQLNEKLFF. The CDR3 DNA reads as TGCGCCAGCAGCCAAGCCCTCGGACAGCTTAATGAAAAACTGTTTTTT.

The rearrangement links TRBV7-2 to TRBJ2-1, with D maybe TRBD1 (6 bases). This CDR3 is 18 amino acids long. Germline V gives CDR1 SGHTA, CDR2 FQGNSA. V was cut by 3 bases and J by 0 bases, with 18 bases left in between. CDR3 bases: TGTGCCAGCAGCTTGAGGCGCACAGGGTTCAGCTCCTACAATGAGCAGTTCTTC. Encoded protein: CASSLRRTGFSSYNEQFF.

V and J are TRBV28 and TRBJ1-2, with TRBD1 matching over 7 bases. Germline CDR1 is MDHEN and CDR2 is SYDVKM. CDR3 size: 12 residues. V shed 8 bases and J 5 bases; nucleotides not matched to a gene: 5. The CDR3 is CASLQGTYGYTF. The DNA of the CDR3 is TGTGCCAGCCTACAGGGGACATATGGCTACACCTTC.

V is TRBV2 and J is TRBJ1-4; no definite D call. V shed 10 bases and J shed 1 base, with 10 bases lying between them. The CDR3 sequence is 13 residues long. From germline, CDR1 is SNHLY and CDR2 FYNNEI. This CDR3 reads CATERGTNEKLFF. CDR3 in DNA: TGTGCCACAGAGCGGGGAACTAATGAAAAACTGTTTTTT.

The CDR3 reads CASSLALNSYNSPLHF. CDR3 DNA: TGTGCCAGCAGCTTAGCGCTTAACTCCTATAATTCACCCCTCCACTTT. V gene TRBV7-2 combines with J gene TRBJ1-6; unclear D gene. Trimming left V 0 bases short and J 0 bases short, with 6 bases between. This CDR3 contains 16 residues. Germline V gene lookup returns CDR1 SGHTA and CDR2 FQGNSA.